This passage covers 27 T cell receptor beta chains from one sample sequenced in a study of T-cell reconstitution after alpha-beta-depleted transplantation in children. TCRbeta library preparation incorporated unique molecular identifiers. TCRdb fed the PCR reads into MiXCR, producing one record per CDR3 protein. Found here are 700,000 to 950,000 distinct CDR3 sequences, about 15% of them singletons; the top ten hold approximately 4.5%. The sample was PBMCs, mostly from graft donor cells, taken 360 days after TCRalphabeta/CD19-depleted stem cell transplant. The receptors here all came from a male patient aged 5 to 17 who had a stem cell transplant for acute lymphoblastic leukemia, so the T cells may come from the graft donor.

This clonotype has a handful of counts. The V gene is TRBV3-1, the J gene TRBJ2-5; D gene ambiguous. V lost 0 bases to trimming and J lost 5 bases, with 4 bases between them. The germline V gene has CDR1 LGHDT and CDR2 YNNKEL (reference sequence). CDR3 length equals 12 residues. CDR3 protein: CASSQDEETQYF. For the CDR3, the DNA is TGTGCCAGCAGCCAAGATGAGGAGACCCAGTACTTC.

The CDR3 region is CASRGTSGRTNEQFF. CDR3 bases: TGCGCCAGCAGGGGTACTAGCGGGAGGACCAATGAGCAGTTCTTC. The chain has TRBV4-1 and TRBJ2-1; 12 bases align to TRBD2. The CDR3 is made up of 15 amino acids. Unmatched junction bases numbered 6, after V lost 6 bases and J lost 6 bases. Germline V gene lookup returns CDR1 MGHRA and CDR2 YSYEKL.

Only a few counts were recorded for this clonotype. The V call is TRBV29-1, the J call TRBJ2-1, with D perhaps TRBD2 (6 bases). There are 12 residues in the CDR3. Trimming took off 3 bases at V and 5 bases at J, with 8 bases between the two ends. Germline values: CDR1 SQVTM, CDR2 ANQGSEA. The CDR3 loop reads CSVETRHNEQFF. The CDR3 nucleotides read TGCAGCGTTGAGACTAGACACAATGAGCAGTTCTTC.

V gene TRBV7-3 combines with J gene TRBJ2-5; D could derive from TRBD1 or TRBD2 (5 bases each). CDR3 length equals 15 residues. Trimming removed 2 bases from V and 4 bases from J, with 14 bases in between. The germline CDR1 and CDR2 sequences are SGHTA and FQGTGA. This CDR3 is CASSLFGGTGETQYF. As DNA, the CDR3 is TGTGCCAGCAGCTTATTTGGTGGGACGGGAGAGACCCAGTACTTC.

This chain uses TRBV5-4 with TRBJ2-1; possible D gene TRBD2, 5 bases. Germline V gives CDR1 SGHNT, CDR2 YYREEE (reference sequence). This CDR3 comprises 15 residues. The V and J ends lost 5 bases and 7 bases respectively, with 19 bases between them. The DNA for the CDR3 is TGTGCCAGCAGGAGACGGCCTCCCGAGGGAAATGAGCAGTTCTTC. Its protein product is CASRRRPPEGNEQFF.

The chain is built from TRBV5-1 and TRBJ2-7; D is possibly TRBD2 (6 bases). V gave up 0 bases and J gave up 4 bases, with 20 bases separating them. Germline values: CDR1 SGHRS, CDR2 YFSETQ. This CDR3 is built from 17 residues. The CDR3 here is CASSLGTPSDGGYEQYF. The CDR3 DNA reads as TGCGCCAGCAGCTTGGGAACCCCTAGCGATGGGGGATACGAGCAGTACTTC. The whole variable domain, remainder taken from reference TRBV5-1 and TRBJ2-7, is KAGVTQTPRYLIKTRGQQVTLSCSPISGHRSVSWYQQTPGQGLQFLFEYFSETQRNKGNFPGRFSGRQFSNSRSEMNVSTLELGDSALYLCASSLGTPSDGGYEQYFGPGTRLTVT.

This clonotype was found a few times. This chain uses TRBV4-1 with TRBJ2-1, with D perhaps TRBD2 (7 bases). Germline CDR1 reads MGHRA; CDR2 reads YSYEKL. Trimming removed 11 bases from V and 6 bases from J, with 23 bases in between. The CDR3 is 15 amino acids. The CDR3 DNA is TGCGCCGGCCCGCCCTCAGGGGAGGGTCGCAATGAGCAGTTCTTC. It translates to CAGPPSGEGRNEQFF.

This clonotype was detected only a few times. V and J are TRBV10-1 and TRBJ2-1, with 8 bases fitting TRBD1. Germline lookup yields CDR1 WNHNN and CDR2 SYGVQD (reference sequence). There are 14 residues in the CDR3. J was trimmed by 3 bases and V by 6 bases; bases with no gene match: 4. The CDR3, as DNA: TGCGCCAGCAGCAATACAGGGGGCTACAATGAGCAGTTCTTC. Residues: CASSNTGGYNEQFF.

This clonotype was seen only a few times. The chain combines TRBV12-3 or TRBV12-4 with TRBJ2-1; D not certain. V lost 4 bases and J 7 bases, leaving 11 bases between the germline ends. The CDR3 has 13 amino acids. In DNA, the CDR3 is TGTGCCAGCAGTTCAAATCCGGGTAATGAGCAGTTCTTC. It translates to CASSSNPGNEQFF.

The rearrangement links TRBV5-8 to TRBJ2-1; TRBD2 matches 9 bases. This CDR3 contains 16 residues. The germline CDR1 and CDR2 sequences are SGHTS and YDEGEE. J lost 6 bases, V lost 3 bases, and 10 bases had no gene match. In DNA, the CDR3 is TGTGCCAGCAGCTCTGGGGTAGCGGGAGCGGGCAATGAGCAGTTCTTC. Translated: CASSSGVAGAGNEQFF.

CDR3 sequence (DNA): TGTGCCAGCAGCGCGGACTTCCGCTTAGATACCCAGTACTTC. Translated, it gives CASSADFRLDTQYF. This chain connects TRBV7-9 to TRBJ2-5; TRBD2 might be the D (5 bases). Trimming took off 5 bases at V and 8 bases at J, with 18 bases between the two ends. Looked up from germline, CDR1 is SEHNR and CDR2 is FQNEAQ (reference sequence). This CDR3 contains 14 residues.

J is TRBJ1-2 and V is TRBV18; unclear D gene. Germline CDR1 KGHSH, CDR2 LQKENI. The CDR3 extends over 16 amino acids. The V end was cut by 3 bases, the J end by 8 bases, with 22 bases between. In nucleotides, the CDR3 is TGTGCCAGCTCACCTCTCCCCATCAGGCGATATGGGGGCTACACCTTC. The encoded protein is CASSPLPIRRYGGYTF.

The gene calls are TRBV11-3 and TRBJ2-1; TRBD2 agrees at 8 bases. Per germline, CDR1 SGHNT and CDR2 YENEEA. The CDR3 loop spans 15 amino acids. Germline trimming cut 5 bases from V and 5 bases from J; bases unmatched to any gene: 8. The CDR3 reads CASSARIAGHNEQFF. In nucleotides, the CDR3 is TGTGCCAGCAGCGCACGAATAGCGGGACACAATGAGCAGTTCTTC.

The chain employs TRBV15 and TRBJ2-1; D perhaps matches TRBD2 (5 bases). Germline V gene data show CDR1 as LNHNV and CDR2 as YYDKDF (reference sequence). The CDR3 loop spans 15 amino acids. Trimming stripped 2 bases from V and 8 bases from J, with 16 bases between. The CDR3 loop reads CATSRPYTRVYEQFF. The CDR3 DNA reads TGTGCCACCAGCAGACCGTACACGAGGGTTTATGAGCAGTTCTTC.

This clonotype was seen only a few times. The J gene is TRBJ2-1, the V gene TRBV9, with D unclear. Looked up from germline, CDR1 is SGDLS and CDR2 is YYNGEE. This CDR3 comprises 13 residues. Trimming took off 0 bases at V and 8 bases at J, with 9 bases between the two ends. The CDR3 reads CASSVDRVDEQFF. The DNA of the CDR3 is TGTGCCAGCAGCGTAGATAGAGTCGATGAGCAGTTCTTC. Supplemented by reference TRBV9 and TRBJ2-1, the full variable domain reads DSGVTQTPKHLITATGQRVTLRCSPRSGDLSVYWYQQSLDQGLQFLIQYYNGEERAKGNILERFSAQQFPDLHSELNLSSLELGDSALYFCASSVDRVDEQFFGPGTRLTVL.

The chain has TRBV24-1 and TRBJ1-2; D is undetermined. V shed 3 bases and J shed 4 bases, with 11 bases lying between them. Germline V gives CDR1 KGHDR, CDR2 SFDVKD. CDR3 length: 14 residues. In DNA, the CDR3 is TGTGCCACCAGTGATGCAGGTTCTGGCTATGGCTACACCTTC. Translating it yields CATSDAGSGYGYTF.

Worth noting for this clonotype: A much larger clone lies one base from this, so it may be a read error. V and J are TRBV4-1 and TRBJ2-4, with a weak D call TRBD1 (5 bases). The CDR3 consists of 13 residues. CDR1 MGHRA and CDR2 YSYEKL come from the germline V gene. V lost 4 bases, J lost 7 bases, and 11 bases lay in between. The CDR3 loop reads CASSLQDWNIQYF. In DNA form, the CDR3 reads TGCGCCAGCAGCCTACAGGATTGGAACATTCAGTACTTC.

The chain is built from TRBV20-1 and TRBJ2-7; D uncertain. The CDR3 contains 12 residues. V was clipped by 4 bases and J by 2 bases, with 9 bases between them. Germline V gene lookup returns CDR1 DFQATT and CDR2 SNEGSKA (reference sequence). Written as DNA, the CDR3 is TGCAGTGCTACCCCAGGAGCCTACGAGCAGTACTTC. Its translation is CSATPGAYEQYF.

There are a few counts of this clonotype. The V gene is TRBV3-1, the J gene TRBJ2-5, with TRBD2 matching over 12 bases. Trimming cost V 0 bases and J 2 bases; bases outside gene matches: 10. The germline V gene has CDR1 LGHDT and CDR2 YNNKEL (reference sequence). CDR3 size: 19 residues. The DNA for the CDR3 is TGTGCCAGCAGCCAAGAGGAGGCTAGCGGGAGGGCCCTACAAGAGACCCAGTACTTC. Translating it yields CASSQEEASGRALQETQYF.

There are many counts of this clonotype. The rearrangement joins TRBV5-1 to TRBJ2-3, with a possible D match to TRBD2 (5 bases). The CDR3 loop spans 12 amino acids. Germline V gene sequence: CDR1 SGHRS, CDR2 YFSETQ. The V end lost 4 bases, the J end lost 6 bases, and 9 bases lay between the germline ends. As DNA, the CDR3 is TGCGCCAGCAGCCGCGAGGGCGATACGCAGTATTTT. It encodes CASSREGDTQYF.

This chain links TRBV20-1 with TRBJ2-2; D may correspond to TRBD1 or TRBD2 (5 bases each). The CDR3 has 14 amino acids. The V end lost 6 bases, the J end lost 10 bases, and 21 bases lay between the germline ends. CDR1 and CDR2 (germline): DFQATT, SNEGSKA (reference sequence). The CDR3: CSAIGAGPVVELFF. The CDR3 DNA sequence: TGCAGTGCGATAGGGGCGGGTCCAGTCGTGGAGCTGTTTTTT.

This clonotype has ten or more counts. The chain recombines TRBV28 with TRBJ2-7; 12 bases match TRBD2. V gave up 5 bases and J gave up 2 bases; unmatched junction bases: 4. This CDR3 is 15 amino acids long. Germline V lookup: CDR1 MDHEN, CDR2 SYDVKM. The CDR3 sequence is CASSPRTSGAYEQYF. The CDR3 DNA reads TGTGCCAGCAGTCCGCGGACTAGCGGGGCCTACGAGCAGTACTTC.

This clonotype was counted only a few times. The chain employs TRBV5-1 and TRBJ2-3; 9 positions match TRBD2. Per the germline V gene, CDR1 is SGHRS and CDR2 is YFSETQ. V was clipped by 2 bases and J by 6 bases; unmatched bases: 13. The CDR3 is 17 amino acids. DNA for the CDR3: TGCGCCAGCAGCTTAAGGCGGGAGGGGAAAGAACCCGATACGCAGTATTTT. It codes for CASSLRREGKEPDTQYF.

This clonotype occurred a few times. V gene TRBV29-1 combines with J gene TRBJ1-2, with 8 bases aligning to TRBD1. V lost 1 base, J lost 3 bases, and 7 bases stayed unmatched. The V gene's germline CDR1 is SQVTM and CDR2 ANQGSEA. This CDR3 comprises 15 residues. DNA of the CDR3: TGCAGCGTTGAAGGAGGACAGGGAAGTGACTATGGCTACACCTTC. Its translation: CSVEGGQGSDYGYTF.

This clonotype was seen a handful of times. This chain links TRBV6-2 or TRBV6-3 with TRBJ2-2; 7 nucleotides align to TRBD2. CDR3 length: 16 residues. In germline, CDR1 is MNHEY, CDR2 SVGEGT. The junction had 9 bases not matched to a gene; V was cut back by 3 bases and J by 5 bases. The CDR3 bases are TGTGCCAGCAGTTATACAAAAAGCGGGAAAACCGGGGAGCTGTTTTTT. Translation gives CASSYTKSGKTGELFF.

This clonotype appeared a few times. For the CDR3, the DNA is TGTGCCAGCAGCCCGGTTTCCGGAACCTACGAGCAGTACTTC. Its translation is CASSPVSGTYEQYF. The V call is TRBV7-2, the J call TRBJ2-7; unclear D gene. The CDR3 length is 14 residues. V gave up 5 bases and J gave up 2 bases, with 13 bases separating them. In germline, CDR1 is SGHTA, CDR2 FQGNSA. The full variable domain, with the rest looked up from reference TRBV7-2 and TRBJ2-7, is GAGVSQSPSNKVTEKGKDVELRCDPISGHTALYWYRQSLGQGLEFLIYFQGNSAPDKSGLPSDRFSAERTGGSVSTLTIQRTQQEDSAVYLCASSPVSGTYEQYFGPGTRLTVT.

This chain links TRBV19 with TRBJ2-7; 10 bases line up with TRBD1. Germline CDR1 LNHDA, CDR2 SQIVND (reference sequence). V shed 5 bases, J shed 4 bases, and the junction held 11 bases outside the gene matches. CDR3 length: 16 residues. CDR3 DNA: TGTGCCAGTAGTTCAACGGACCGGGACAGGGGTTACGAGCAGTACTTC. Translating it yields CASSSTDRDRGYEQYF.